This note documents a single T cell receptor (beta chain) sequence. Additional DNA sequences in this sample encode the identical CDR3. Trimming removed 0 bases at V and 7 bases at J, with 10 bases between. Germline V gene lookup returns CDR1 SGHNT and CDR2 YYREEE (reference sequence). CDR3 length: 13 residues. The data belong to a study of blood T cell repertoires in COVID-19. Using immunoSEQ multiplex PCR, the repertoire was profiled, and TCRdb retains in-frame clones only, with some absent. The sample contains over 250,000 clones, 89% of which appear only once. The chain has TRBV5-4 and TRBJ1-2; tentative D call: TRBD1 (6 bases). The clonotype originates from a man aged 45 to 65 with acute or convalescent COVID-19. The sample comprised peripheral blood. CDR3 in amino acids: CASSLAGEGGYTF. DNA of the CDR3: TGTGCCAGCAGCTTGGCAGGGGAGGGTGGCTACACCTTC.